This T cell receptor (beta chain) was captured by sequencing in a study of cytomegalovirus exposure and HLA in healthy donors. Study-wide results and limits: When a later analysis was performed, an Asian-associated ancestry cluster reportedly had fewer N-insertions than the roughly 670-donor mean. Sequencing likely generated an artifact that appeared as a cluster of highly shared sequence variants.

13 Jbeta primers and 60 Vbeta primers were used for the PCR. Assay used: immunoSEQ multiplex PCR; TCRdb lists only in-frame clones, some missing. The sample holds around 160,000 clones; roughly four fifths are singletons and the top ten take around 4.1%. In the case of this clone: The antigen is not known.

This CDR3 comprises 16 residues. Trimming removed 0 bases from V and 9 bases from J; junction bases left unmatched: 7. Germline V CDR1 and CDR2: SGDLS, YYNGEE. This TCR was sampled from a man between 45 and 60 years old in good health and CMV-seropositive. The chain has TRBV9 and TRBJ2-1; 12 bases map to TRBD2. The sequenced material came from PBMCs. CDR3 protein: CASSVDLAGGRSEQFF. The CDR3 bases are TGTGCCAGCAGCGTAGATCTAGCGGGGGGGCGTAGTGAGCAGTTCTTC.